The next 5 T cell receptor beta chains were all read from a single sample in a study of regulatory T cells in long-lasting Graves disease. Stated time point: persistent/refractory GD, antithyroid drugs over 5 years with positive TRAb. The TCR library used RNA extracted from PBMCs. With iRepertoire HTBI primers and Arm-PCR of CDR3 regions, TCR beta libraries were built. TCRdb independently ran MiXCR on the multiplex PCR reads; one entry per CDR3 protein. The sample carries about 660,000 distinct CDR3 sequences, roughly 30% recorded once. Sequences were derived from peripheral blood mononuclear cells (PBMCs), sampled when the disease was refractory, from a patient treated with antithyroid drugs. These receptor sequences come from a female donor with Graves disease.

This clonotype has just a few counts. V gene TRBV20-1 combines with J gene TRBJ2-2; 7 nucleotides align to TRBD1. V dropped 1 base and J dropped 5; count of bases not matched to a gene: 7. This CDR3 is 15 amino acids long. Germline V CDR1 and CDR2: DFQATT, SNEGSKA (reference sequence). DNA for the CDR3: TGCAGTGCTAGAGCCTCAGGGGGAAGGACCGGGGAGCTGTTTTTT. This codes for CSARASGGRTGELFF.

Many counts were recorded for this clonotype. The chain is built from TRBV20-1 and TRBJ1-5; D remains ambiguous. Germline CDR1 is DFQATT and CDR2 is SNEGSKA (reference sequence). V was clipped by 1 base and J by 11 bases, with 12 bases between them. The CDR3 is 12 amino acids. CDR3 protein: CSARGVPRTQHF. CDR3 nucleotides: TGCAGTGCTAGAGGGGTACCCCGGACCCAGCATTTT.

The rearrangement links TRBV18 to TRBJ2-7; TRBD2 is a possible D gene (5 bases). This CDR3 region has 15 residues. Germline V gene lookup returns CDR1 KGHSH and CDR2 LQKENI. Trimming shortened V by 0 bases and J by 0 bases, and 9 bases separated the two germline ends. As DNA, the CDR3 is TGTGCCAGCTCACCACCGAGCGGCAGCTCCTACGAGCAGTACTTC. Translating it yields CASSPPSGSSYEQYF.

This clonotype was counted a few times. The V call is TRBV29-1, the J call TRBJ1-2; no reliable D call. Germline CDR1 and CDR2: SQVTM and ANQGSEA. This CDR3 has 12 amino acids. V was shortened by 5 bases and J by 4 bases, with 11 bases between the two germline ends. The CDR3 bases are TGCAGCGTTATGAGTCCTTCCTATGGCTACACCTTC. It codes for CSVMSPSYGYTF.

V is TRBV12-3 or TRBV12-4 and J is TRBJ2-7; D perhaps matches TRBD2 (5 bases). The CDR3 contains 16 residues. V was cut by 0 bases and J by 0 bases, with 12 bases left in between. The chain's CDR3 is CASSLAPGGFSYEQYF. CDR3 bases: TGTGCCAGCAGTTTAGCGCCTGGAGGTTTCTCCTACGAGCAGTACTTC.